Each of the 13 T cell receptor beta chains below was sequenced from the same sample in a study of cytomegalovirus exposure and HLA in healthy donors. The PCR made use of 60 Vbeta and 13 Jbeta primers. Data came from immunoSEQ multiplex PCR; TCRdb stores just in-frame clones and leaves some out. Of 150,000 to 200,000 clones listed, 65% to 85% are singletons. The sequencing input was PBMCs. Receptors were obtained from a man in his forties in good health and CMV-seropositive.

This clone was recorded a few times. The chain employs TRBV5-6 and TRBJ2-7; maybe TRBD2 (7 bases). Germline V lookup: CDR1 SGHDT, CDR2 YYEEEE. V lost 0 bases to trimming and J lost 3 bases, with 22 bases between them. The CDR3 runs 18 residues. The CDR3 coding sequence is TGTGCCAGCAGCTTGGGGGGCCCGGGGGCGGGGGTCTTCTACGAGCAGTACTTC. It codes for CASSLGGPGAGVFYEQYF.

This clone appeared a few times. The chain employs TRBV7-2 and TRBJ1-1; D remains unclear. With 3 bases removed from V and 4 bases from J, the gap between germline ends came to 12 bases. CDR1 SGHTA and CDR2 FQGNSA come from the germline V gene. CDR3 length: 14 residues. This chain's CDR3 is CASSFGRSSTEAFF. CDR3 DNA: TGTGCCAGCAGCTTCGGTAGGTCTAGCACTGAAGCTTTCTTT.

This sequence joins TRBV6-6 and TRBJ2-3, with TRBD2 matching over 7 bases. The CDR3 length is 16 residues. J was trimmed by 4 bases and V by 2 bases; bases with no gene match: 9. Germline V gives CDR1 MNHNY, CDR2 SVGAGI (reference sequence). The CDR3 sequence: CASSYPAGKLSDTQYF. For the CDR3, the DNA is TGTGCCAGCAGTTACCCAGCGGGGAAGTTGTCAGATACGCAGTATTTT.

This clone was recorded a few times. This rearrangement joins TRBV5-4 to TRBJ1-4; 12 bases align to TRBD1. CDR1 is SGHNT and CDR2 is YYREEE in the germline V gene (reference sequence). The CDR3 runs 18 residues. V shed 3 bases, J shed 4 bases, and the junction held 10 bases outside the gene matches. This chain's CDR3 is CASSSHRDRGRDNEKLFF. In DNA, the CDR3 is TGTGCCAGCAGCTCGCACCGGGACAGGGGGCGGGATAATGAAAAACTGTTTTTT.

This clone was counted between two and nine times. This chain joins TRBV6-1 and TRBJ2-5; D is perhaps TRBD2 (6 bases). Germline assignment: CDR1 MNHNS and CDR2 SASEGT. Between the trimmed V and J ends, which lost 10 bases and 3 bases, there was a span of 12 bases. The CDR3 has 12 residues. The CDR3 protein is CATRREEETQYF. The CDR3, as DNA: TGTGCCACCCGCAGGGAGGAAGAGACCCAGTACTTC.

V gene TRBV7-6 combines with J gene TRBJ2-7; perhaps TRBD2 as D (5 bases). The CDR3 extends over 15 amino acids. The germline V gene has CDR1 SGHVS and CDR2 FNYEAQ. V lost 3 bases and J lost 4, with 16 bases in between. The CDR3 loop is CASSLRSGSGYEQYF. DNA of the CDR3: TGTGCCAGCAGCTTGAGATCCGGTTCGGGGTACGAGCAGTACTTC.

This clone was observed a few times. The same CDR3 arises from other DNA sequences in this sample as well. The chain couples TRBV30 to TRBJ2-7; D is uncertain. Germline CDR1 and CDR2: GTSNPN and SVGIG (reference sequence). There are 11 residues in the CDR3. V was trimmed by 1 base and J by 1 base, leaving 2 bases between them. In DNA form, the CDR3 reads TGTGCCTGGAGTGCTTCCTACGAGCAGTACTTC. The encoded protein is CAWSASYEQYF.

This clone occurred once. The CDR3 coding sequence is TGCAGTGCCATAGGGGTGGATACGCAGTATTTT. This encodes CSAIGVDTQYF. The chain recombines TRBV20-1 with TRBJ2-3; a weak D match, TRBD1 (5 bases). Per germline, CDR1 DFQATT and CDR2 SNEGSKA (reference sequence). The CDR3 is made up of 11 amino acids. With 6 bases removed from V and 6 bases from J, the gap between germline ends came to 10 bases.

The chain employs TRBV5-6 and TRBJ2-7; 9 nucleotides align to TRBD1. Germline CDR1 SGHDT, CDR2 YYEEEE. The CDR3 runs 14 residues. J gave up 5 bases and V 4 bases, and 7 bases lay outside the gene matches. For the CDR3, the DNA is TGTGCCAGCAGCCTTGGACAGGGGAGAGACGAGCAGTACTTC. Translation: CASSLGQGRDEQYF.

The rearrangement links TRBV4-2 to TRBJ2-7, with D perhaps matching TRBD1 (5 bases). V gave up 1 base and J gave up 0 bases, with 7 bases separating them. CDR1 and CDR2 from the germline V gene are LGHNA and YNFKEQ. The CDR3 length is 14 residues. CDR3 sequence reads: CASSQAGNSYEQYF. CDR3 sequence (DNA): TGTGCCAGCAGCCAAGCAGGGAACTCCTACGAGCAGTACTTC.

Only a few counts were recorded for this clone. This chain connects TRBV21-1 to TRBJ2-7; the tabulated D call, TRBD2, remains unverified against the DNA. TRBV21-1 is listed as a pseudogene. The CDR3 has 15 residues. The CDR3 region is CASAMGGGCSYEQYF. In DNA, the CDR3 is TGTGCCAGCGCGATGGGCGGGGGTTGCTCCTACGAGCAGTACTTC.

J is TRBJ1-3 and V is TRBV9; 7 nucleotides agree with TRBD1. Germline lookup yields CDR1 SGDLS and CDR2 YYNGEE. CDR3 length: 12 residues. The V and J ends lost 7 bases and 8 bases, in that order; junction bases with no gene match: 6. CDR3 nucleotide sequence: TGTGCCAGCCAGGGGGATTCGGACACCATATATTTT. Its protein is CASQGDSDTIYF.

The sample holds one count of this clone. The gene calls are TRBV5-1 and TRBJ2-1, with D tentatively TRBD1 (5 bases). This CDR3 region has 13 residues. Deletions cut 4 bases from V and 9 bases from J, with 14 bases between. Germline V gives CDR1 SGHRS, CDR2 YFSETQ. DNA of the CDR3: TGCGCCAGCAGCCCGTTAAGGGGTACTGAGCAGTTCTTC. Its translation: CASSPLRGTEQFF.